This section outlines one T cell receptor beta chain sequence together with its context. Its antigen remains unidentified. This sample is drawn from a study of PD-1 blockade in classical Hodgkin lymphoma. Study findings and constraints: It was reported that newly diagnosed patients had less baseline TCR diversity than healthy donors.

Indicated time point: newly diagnosed, previously untreated cHL patient sample. Produced via immunoSEQ multiplex PCR; TCRdb's table is partial and in-frame only. The top ten hold roughly 2.6% of the sample, which has roughly 70,000 clones, about 93% seen once. CDR1 is SGHVS, CDR2 FQNEAQ, per germline. The CDR3 is 15 amino acids. Trimming left V 5 bases short and J 8 bases short, with 20 bases between. The chain joins TRBV7-8 to TRBJ2-3; D might be TRBD1 (6 bases). The sequencing input was peripheral blood mononuclear cells (PBMCs). The clonotype was recovered from a human donor with classical Hodgkin lymphoma. CDR3 amino acids: CASSVDRTYSRTQYF. The CDR3 nucleotides read TGTGCCAGCAGCGTCGACAGGACCTACTCTCGTACGCAGTATTTT.